This is a list of T cell receptor beta chains from one sample in a study of identical twins. Each CDR3 protein gets one entry after TCRdb re-called the 5' RACE reads with MiXCR. The data show about 890,000 distinct CDR3 sequences, with around an eighth seen just once and around 1.6% held by the top ten. These data also featured in a second study, about yellow fever vaccine responses in identical twins.

The sequencing sample was made of PBMCs. The receptors derive from a woman younger than 30 in good health. Each CDR3 is given with its conserved first and last residue. D genes are given only for firm matches. Only part of the rows carry a size: once, few, many, or a class if the clone is expanded.

CDR3 protein,CDR3 DNA,clone size,J gene,D gene,V gene
CSALQRQGSYEQYF,TGCAGTGCCCTACAGCGGCAGGGCTCCTACGAGCAGTACTTC,.,TRBJ2-7,.,TRBV20-1
CATRLDNSYNEQFF,TGTGCCACCAGGCTGGACAACTCCTACAATGAGCAGTTCTTC,many,TRBJ2-1,.,TRBV15
CASSQYENTEAFF,TGTGCCAGCAGCCAGTATGAGAACACTGAAGCTTTCTTT,.,TRBJ1-1,.,TRBV14
CASSQGQRVNTEAFF,TGTGCCAGCAGTCAGGGACAAAGGGTGAACACTGAAGCTTTCTTT,.,TRBJ1-1,.,TRBV12-3/TRBV12-4
CASSASGGGSTDTQYF,TGTGCCAGCAGCGCCTCTGGGGGGGGTAGCACAGATACGCAGTATTTT,many,TRBJ2-3,TRBD2,TRBV9
CASSSAASGLAGVDRVWEQFF,TGTGCCAGCAGCTCGGCGGCCTCCGGACTAGCGGGAGTAGATAGGGTCTGGGAGCAGTTCTTC,.,TRBJ2-1,TRBD2,TRBV11-1
CASSIPARGVGELFF,TGTGCCAGTAGTATCCCCGCTAGGGGTGTAGGGGAGCTGTTTTTT,few,TRBJ2-2,.,TRBV19
CASSPGPPVGYGYTF,TGTGCCAGCAGCCCAGGACCTCCCGTAGGTTATGGCTACACCTTC,many,TRBJ1-2,.,TRBV12-3/TRBV12-4
CSARDTGDEQYF,TGCAGTGCTAGAGATACGGGTGACGAGCAGTACTTC,.,TRBJ2-7,.,TRBV20-1
CSADMLGGGPADTQYF,TGCAGTGCTGACATGCTTGGGGGAGGGCCGGCAGATACGCAGTATTTT,.,TRBJ2-3,TRBD2,TRBV20-1
CASSFDRQDTEAFF,TGTGCCAGCAGCTTTGACAGGCAGGACACTGAAGCTTTCTTT,few,TRBJ1-1,.,TRBV13
CASSQGVSGYEQYF,TGTGCCAGCAGCCAAGGGGTTAGCGGCTACGAGCAGTACTTC,.,TRBJ2-7,.,TRBV4-2
CSARNPTPGYTGELFF,TGCAGTGCTAGAAACCCCACCCCAGGTTACACCGGGGAGCTGTTTTTT,few,TRBJ2-2,.,TRBV20-1
CASSPWDRVSQPQHF,TGTGCCAGCAGTCCTTGGGACAGGGTGAGTCAGCCCCAGCATTTT,few,TRBJ1-5,TRBD1,TRBV28
CASSSQRRTSGVSTDTQYF,TGTGCCAGCAGTTCCCAGAGACGGACTAGCGGGGTTAGCACAGATACGCAGTATTTT,.,TRBJ2-3,TRBD2,TRBV28
CASSFGLPLPGELFF,TGTGCCAGCAGCTTTGGGCTACCTCTACCCGGGGAGCTGTTTTTT,.,TRBJ2-2,.,TRBV28
CASRSPSGANVLTF,TGTGCCAGCCGATCGCCCTCTGGGGCCAACGTCCTGACTTTC,few,TRBJ2-6,.,TRBV28
CASSPVLGGYGYTF,TGTGCCAGCAGCCCAGTGCTGGGCGGGTATGGCTACACCTTC,.,TRBJ1-2,.,TRBV7-9
CASTHRLQGGVDSYEQYF,TGTGCCAGCACCCACCGCCTCCAGGGAGGGGTAGACTCCTACGAGCAGTACTTC,few,TRBJ2-7,TRBD2,TRBV6-1
CASSLVLHWGEVYNEQFF,TGCGCCAGCAGCTTGGTCCTCCACTGGGGGGAGGTTTACAATGAGCAGTTCTTC,.,TRBJ2-1,.,TRBV5-1
CASIRPGGTGELFF,TGTGCCAGCATCAGGCCGGGGGGAACCGGGGAGCTGTTTTTT,few,TRBJ2-2,TRBD2,TRBV12-3/TRBV12-4
CASSQDRVVRTQYF,TGTGCCAGCAGCCAAGATAGGGTTGTACGGACCCAGTACTTC,.,TRBJ2-5,.,TRBV3-1
CSAFGDRGGISYNEQFF,TGCAGTGCTTTCGGGGACAGGGGGGGAATCTCCTACAATGAGCAGTTCTTC,few,TRBJ2-1,TRBD1,TRBV20-1
CASSYGGGELFF,TGTGCCAGCAGCTACGGGGGCGGGGAGCTGTTTTTT,few,TRBJ2-2,.,TRBV7-9
CASSRQSTGGYTF,TGTGCCAGCAGTCGACAGAGCACGGGTGGATACACCTTC,few,TRBJ1-2,.,TRBV27
CASIASTGVSYNEQFF,TGTGCCAGCATCGCAAGCACAGGCGTCTCCTACAATGAGCAGTTCTTC,many,TRBJ2-1,.,TRBV25-1
CASSYSGGWAYEQYF,TGTGCCAGCAGTTACTCGGGCGGATGGGCCTACGAGCAGTACTTC,.,TRBJ2-7,.,TRBV6-2/TRBV6-3
CASSPVRYTEAFF,TGTGCCAGCAGCCCCGTTCGGTACACTGAAGCTTTCTTT,.,TRBJ1-1,.,TRBV14
CASSPRGGLVGANVLTF,TGTGCCAGCAGCCCACGAGGGGGTTTAGTAGGGGCCAACGTCCTGACTTTC,.,TRBJ2-6,.,TRBV14
CAIGLPSTDTQYF,TGTGCCATCGGACTACCTAGCACAGATACGCAGTATTTT,.,TRBJ2-3,.,TRBV10-3
CASKLGHKNEAFF,TGTGCCAGTAAGCTCGGACACAAAAATGAAGCTTTCTTT,few,TRBJ1-1,.,TRBV19
CASSQVGLAGTDTQYF,TGTGCCAGCAGCCAAGTCGGACTAGCGGGCACAGATACGCAGTATTTT,many,TRBJ2-3,TRBD2,TRBV3-1
CSAEKGVYNEQFF,TGCAGTGCCGAAAAGGGGGTCTACAATGAGCAGTTCTTC,few,TRBJ2-1,.,TRBV20-1
CATSAPQETQYF,TGTGCCACCAGTGCCCCCCAAGAGACCCAGTACTTC,many,TRBJ2-5,.,TRBV24-1
CASSSDSPVLYEQYF,TGCGCCAGCAGCTCGGACAGCCCGGTCCTCTACGAGCAGTACTTC,few,TRBJ2-7,.,TRBV5-1
CSARDRVLLDQPQHF,TGCAGTGCTAGAGATCGCGTATTGCTGGATCAGCCCCAGCATTTT,.,TRBJ1-5,.,TRBV20-1
CASSSSGQNTEAFF,TGTGCCAGCAGTTCCTCCGGACAGAACACTGAAGCTTTCTTT,few,TRBJ1-1,.,TRBV6-5
CASLKGTSGKSTDTQYF,TGTGCCAGCTTGAAGGGGACTAGCGGTAAAAGCACAGATACGCAGTATTTT,few,TRBJ2-3,TRBD2,TRBV7-9
CASRLAGRNEQFF,TGTGCCAGCAGGCTAGCGGGACGAAATGAGCAGTTCTTC,.,TRBJ2-1,TRBD2,TRBV3-1
CASSSGLGTTYEQYF,TGTGCCAGCAGTTCTGGACTAGGGACCACCTACGAGCAGTACTTC,few,TRBJ2-7,TRBD2,TRBV12-3/TRBV12-4
CASSQNTATNEKLFF,TGTGCCAGCAGCCAAAACACAGCAACTAATGAAAAACTGTTTTTT,.,TRBJ1-4,.,TRBV3-1
CSAQTSGGLDEQFF,TGCAGTGCTCAGACTAGCGGGGGGTTGGATGAGCAGTTCTTC,few,TRBJ2-1,TRBD2,TRBV20-1
CASSPRQGYRPNEQFF,TGTGCCAGCAGCCCCCGACAGGGTTATCGGCCCAATGAGCAGTTCTTC,.,TRBJ2-1,TRBD1,TRBV7-9
CASSPKGRIYNEQFF,TGTGCCAGCAGCCCCAAAGGGAGGATTTACAATGAGCAGTTCTTC,few,TRBJ2-1,.,TRBV7-9
CAISGDGFSPLHF,TGTGCCATCAGTGGGGACGGGTTTTCACCCCTCCACTTT,.,TRBJ1-6,.,TRBV10-3
CASSPPRTSGVTDTQYF,TGCGCCAGCAGCCCCCCCCGGACTAGCGGGGTCACAGATACGCAGTATTTT,.,TRBJ2-3,TRBD2,TRBV5-1
CASGLATPGLATDTQYF,TGTGCTAGTGGTTTGGCCACCCCGGGACTAGCGACAGATACGCAGTATTTT,.,TRBJ2-3,TRBD2,TRBV12-5